This T cell receptor (beta chain) was recorded in a study of shared T cell receptors in the human thymus. Clones were sequenced by immunoSEQ multiplex PCR, and TCRdb holds only the in-frame ones, with some missing. The data show around 340,000 clones, about 95% seen once. Germline CDR1 SGHVS, CDR2 FNYEAQ. With 3 bases clipped from V and 7 bases from J, the junction kept 8 bases outside the gene matches. The CDR3 sequence is 16 residues long. This chain links TRBV7-6 with TRBJ2-2, with TRBD2 matching over 10 bases. Material: thymocytes. The receptor was derived from a human donor. The chain's CDR3 is CASSLLAGDGSGELFF. In DNA form, the CDR3 reads TGTGCCAGCAGCTTGCTAGCGGGAGATGGTAGCGGGGAGCTGTTTTTT. The full variable domain, rest sourced from reference TRBV7-6 and TRBJ2-2, is GAGVSQSPRYKVTKRGQDVALRCDPISGHVSLYWYRQALGQGPEFLTYFNYEAQQDKSGLPNDRFSAERPEGSISTLTIQRTEQRDSAMYRCASSLLAGDGSGELFFGEGSRLTVL.